This T cell receptor beta chain was retrieved from a study of response to subunit inactivated influenza vaccine. Findings and limits, study-wide: Authors proposed each seasonal influenza vaccination draws in few new T cells.

TCRdb analysed the RT-PCR reads with MiXCR anew, one entry per CDR3 protein. Of 500,000 to 550,000 distinct CDR3 sequences detected, more than 7% appear once; the ten largest clones hold about an eighth. The table lists this clonotype with a few counts. As yet, its antigen is unknown. The sequence was collected from a man aged 45-69 years who received an inactivated influenza vaccine. The sequenced sample was PBMCs from blood, obtained around 25 months after vaccination.

The CDR3 bases are TGTGCCAGCTCTGAGCTAGCGGGATTAGATACGCAGTATTTT. Translating it yields CASSELAGLDTQYF. V usage is TRBV6-1 and J usage is TRBJ2-3; TRBD2 matches at 9 bases. Germline values: CDR1 MNHNS, CDR2 SASEGT. The CDR3 spans 14 residues. Trimming at V came to 8 bases and at J to 5 bases, leaving 8 bases not matched to a gene.